The T cell receptor beta chain under discussion was sequenced for a study of blood T cell repertoires in COVID-19. As handled by the study authors: It was from reference gene primer amplification that nucleated cell counts were estimated. Assay: immunoSEQ multiplex PCR; the TCRdb copy retains only in-frame clones and omits some. V, J and clone size reflect that table, while D and trimming were determined from the DNA. The table has around 400,000 clones, about 89% seen once. A Seattle source enrolled patients during active infection and followed them longitudinally. The sequence came from a woman aged 60 to 75 with COVID-19, enrolled during active disease. Source material: peripheral blood.

The CDR3 loop reads CASSSEQGRGYEQYF. In nucleotides, the CDR3 is TGCGCCAGCAGTTCCGAACAGGGACGAGGGTACGAGCAGTACTTC. The chain joins TRBV5-1 to TRBJ2-7; D might be TRBD1 (6 bases). The CDR3 covers 15 residues. V dropped 5 bases and J dropped 4 bases, with 19 bases sitting between them. Looked up from germline, CDR1 is SGHRS and CDR2 is YFSETQ.